These 28 T cell receptor beta chains originate from one sample sequenced in a study of blood T cell repertoires in COVID-19. Assay: immunoSEQ multiplex PCR; the TCRdb copy retains only in-frame clones and omits some. The data contain approximately 260,000 clones, around 87% of them singletons. Sequencing was done on a sample of PBMCs or T cells enriched from blood (not recorded which). The receptors derive from a woman in her thirties or forties with acute COVID-19.

Notes on this clone: This same CDR3 is encoded by further DNA sequences in the sample. This rearrangement joins TRBV11-3 to TRBJ2-7, with a weak D call TRBD1 (8 bases). V was cut by 5 bases and J by 3 bases, with 17 bases left in between. In germline, CDR1 is SGHNT, CDR2 YENEEA. The CDR3 extends over 15 amino acids. This CDR3 reads CASSRLTGGDYEQYF. The CDR3 region has the DNA TGTGCCAGCAGCCGTCTAACAGGGGGGGACTACGAGCAGTACTTC.

Only a few counts were recorded for this clone. The gene calls are TRBV7-9 and TRBJ2-3; D uncertain. The CDR3 sequence is 15 residues long. With 2 bases removed from V and 4 bases from J, the gap between germline ends came to 13 bases. The germline CDR1 and CDR2 sequences are SEHNR and FQNEAQ (reference sequence). In DNA form, the CDR3 reads TGTGCCAGCAGCTTATTAATGCAGGCCGCAGATACGCAGTATTTT. It translates to CASSLLMQAADTQYF. Using reference TRBV7-9 and TRBJ2-3 for the parts outside the CDR3, the full variable domain is DTGVSQNPRHKITKRGQNVTFRCDPISEHNRLYWYRQTLGQGPEFLTYFQNEAQLEKSRLLSDRFSAERPKGSFSTLEIQRTEQGDSAMYLCASSLLMQAADTQYFGPGTRLTVL.

V and J are TRBV5-1 and TRBJ1-6; D unclear. The CDR3 runs to 16 residues. CDR1 and CDR2 (germline): SGHRS, YFSETQ. V lost 4 bases to trimming and J lost 7 bases, with 18 bases between them. CDR3 sequence reads: CASSPESPGVNSPLHF. The CDR3 coding sequence is TGCGCCAGCAGCCCCGAGTCCCCCGGGGTGAATTCACCCCTCCACTTT.

The chain recombines TRBV11-3 with TRBJ2-7, with D possibly being TRBD2 (5 bases). CDR3 size: 12 residues. CDR1 is SGHNT and CDR2 is YENEEA in the germline V gene. V was cut by 7 bases and J by 6 bases, with 13 bases left in between. CDR3 in amino acids: CASTQRGGEQYF. The CDR3 DNA reads as TGTGCCAGCACCCAACGGGGTGGCGAGCAGTACTTC.

The V and J genes are TRBV10-1 and TRBJ2-3; perhaps TRBD2 as D (5 bases). The CDR3 runs 15 residues. V lost 4 bases, J lost 2 bases, and 13 bases lay in between. Germline lookup yields CDR1 WNHNN and CDR2 SYGVQD (reference sequence). The CDR3 DNA is TGCGCCAGCAGTGTAGGAGGTAGCGCCACAGATACGCAGTATTTT. Translating gives CASSVGGSATDTQYF.

This chain joins TRBV20-1 and TRBJ1-2; no clear D gene. V was cut by 6 bases and J by 2 bases, with 7 bases left in between. CDR1 and CDR2 (germline): DFQATT, SNEGSKA (reference sequence). CDR3 length: 11 amino acids. CDR3 bases: TGCAGTGCCCCCCAAAACTATGGCTACACCTTC. It translates to CSAPQNYGYTF.

The chain links TRBV5-5 to TRBJ1-5; D is perhaps TRBD1 (5 bases). The V end was cut by 4 bases, the J end by 7 bases, with 21 bases between. CDR1 and CDR2 (germline): SGHKS, YYEKEE (reference sequence). The CDR3 length is 16 residues. The DNA of the CDR3 is TGTGCCAGCAGCCCCCTCGGAGGGGAGTTGCGACAGCCCCAGCATTTT. As protein: CASSPLGGELRQPQHF.

Written as DNA, the CDR3 is TGTGCCAGTAGTATAAGTAACGGAGAGACCCAGTACTTC. Protein product: CASSISNGETQYF. The chain uses TRBV19 and TRBJ2-5, with D uncertain. The CDR3 sequence is 13 residues long. Trimming removed 2 bases from V and 4 bases from J, with 8 bases in between. CDR1 LNHDA and CDR2 SQIVND come from the germline V gene (reference sequence).

This rearrangement joins TRBV10-1 to TRBJ2-7, with 7 bases aligning to TRBD2. The CDR3 sequence is 14 residues long. The germline gives CDR1 WNHNN, CDR2 SYGVQD (reference sequence). V trimming: 5 bases; J trimming: 10 bases; junction bases outside the gene matches: 14. This CDR3 reads CASSSSSGSPRQYF. CDR3 DNA sequence: TGCGCCAGCAGTTCTTCTAGCGGTAGTCCCCGCCAGTACTTC.

V is TRBV5-1 and J is TRBJ2-1; perhaps TRBD1 as D (5 bases). This CDR3 has 14 amino acids. Germline values: CDR1 SGHRS, CDR2 YFSETQ. V was clipped by 3 bases and J by 8 bases, with 15 bases between them. In nucleotides, the CDR3 is TGCGCCAGCAGCTCTGGTGGCAGGGTCGATGAGCAGTTCTTC. It translates to CASSSGGRVDEQFF.

The rearrangement uses TRBV11-2 and TRBJ2-7; 12 bases map to TRBD2. CDR1 is SGHAT and CDR2 is FQNNGV in the germline V gene. The junction had 11 bases not matched to a gene; V was cut back by 3 bases and J by 2 bases. The CDR3 has 18 residues. CDR3: CASSFPGLAGSGTYEQYF. CDR3 DNA sequence: TGTGCCAGCAGCTTTCCCGGACTAGCGGGATCGGGAACCTACGAGCAGTACTTC.

About this clone itself: Other DNA variants within this sample encode the same CDR3. This chain links TRBV7-8 with TRBJ2-3, with D possibly TRBD2 on 6 matching bases. Germline-derived CDR1 and CDR2 are SGHVS and FQNEAQ. CDR3 length: 16 residues. V lost 1 base and J 0 bases, leaving 11 bases between the germline ends. CDR3 residues: CASSLVTGASTDTQYF. CDR3 nucleotide sequence: TGTGCCAGCAGCTTAGTAACGGGAGCGAGCACAGATACGCAGTATTTT.

The genes are TRBV25-1 and TRBJ2-7; 7 positions agree with TRBD1. V was pared by 4 bases and J by 2 bases, with 5 bases of the junction left unmatched. The CDR3 is 14 amino acids. Germline assignment: CDR1 MGHDK and CDR2 SYGVNS. CDR3 amino acids: CASSGGDSAYEQYF. In nucleotides, the CDR3 is TGTGCCAGCAGTGGAGGGGACAGTGCCTACGAGCAGTACTTC.

This sequence joins TRBV11-3 and TRBJ1-5; 8 positions match TRBD1. Germline CDR1 and CDR2: SGHNT and YENEEA. The CDR3 has 14 residues. V gave up 5 bases and J gave up 5 bases; unmatched junction bases: 5. CDR3 region: CASSRTGRDQPQHF. The CDR3 DNA reads as TGTGCCAGCAGCCGGACAGGGAGGGATCAGCCCCAGCATTTT.

The chain couples TRBV9 to TRBJ2-1; 7 bases align to TRBD2. This CDR3 is built from 14 residues. Trimming removed 1 base from V and 8 bases from J; junction bases left unmatched: 6. Germline CDR1 and CDR2: SGDLS and YYNGEE. The CDR3 spells CASSVPAGRDEQFF. In DNA form, the CDR3 reads TGTGCCAGCAGCGTACCGGCAGGGAGGGATGAGCAGTTCTTC.

The V and J genes are TRBV7-9 and TRBJ1-1, with D tentatively TRBD1 (6 bases). CDR1 and CDR2 (germline): SEHNR, FQNEAQ (reference sequence). Between the trimmed V and J ends, which lost 7 bases and 1 base, there was a span of 16 bases. The CDR3 length is 15 residues. The CDR3 protein is CASNRAGTPNTEAFF. Here the CDR3 DNA reads TGTGCCAGCAACCGAGCCGGGACACCGAACACTGAAGCTTTCTTT.

This sequence joins TRBV6-6 and TRBJ1-2, with D maybe TRBD1 (5 bases). Germline V gene lookup returns CDR1 MNHNY and CDR2 SVGAGI (reference sequence). The CDR3 runs to 14 residues. V was shortened by 2 bases and J by 6 bases, with 13 bases between the two germline ends. CDR3 coding DNA: TGTGCCAGCAGTTACCCCACCAGGGAGGATGGCTACACCTTC. Translation: CASSYPTREDGYTF.

The gene calls are TRBV6-1 and TRBJ2-3, with 10 bases lining up with TRBD1. The trim removed 3 bases at V and 1 base at J, leaving 1 base unmatched. This CDR3 is built from 15 residues. The germline gives CDR1 MNHNS, CDR2 SASEGT. The CDR3 is CASSEGTGGTDTQYF. The CDR3 nucleotides read TGTGCCAGCAGTGAGGGGACAGGGGGCACAGATACGCAGTATTTT.

J is TRBJ2-2 and V is TRBV21-1; TRBD2 was called by the table and not checked on the DNA. TRBV21-1 is described as a pseudogene. This CDR3 is 14 amino acids long. DNA for the CDR3: TGTGCCAGCAGCAAAGATTGTTTATGCGGGGAGCTGTTTTTT. Protein product: CASSKDCLCGELFF.

This clone was observed once. The rearrangement joins TRBV4-2 to TRBJ1-3; TRBD1 matches 7 bases. CDR1 LGHNA and CDR2 YNFKEQ come from the germline V gene. J was trimmed by 2 bases and V by 0 bases; bases with no gene match: 4. The CDR3 length is 16 residues. The CDR3: CASSQDDRVPGNTIYF. The CDR3 DNA sequence: TGTGCCAGCAGCCAAGACGACAGGGTCCCTGGAAACACCATATATTTT.

This rearrangement joins TRBV3-1 (or the pseudogene TRBV3-2) to TRBJ1-6; perhaps TRBD1 as D (5 bases). CDR1 and CDR2 from the germline V gene are LGHDT and YNNKEL (reference sequence). This CDR3 contains 15 residues. The V gene lost 2 bases and the J gene lost 10 bases, with 15 bases spanning the gap. CDR3: CASSQTGTSESPLHF. The CDR3 region has the DNA TGTGCCAGCAGCCAAACCGGGACTTCTGAATCACCCCTCCACTTT.

The chain carries TRBV29-1 and TRBJ2-7; no firm D call. With 4 bases removed from V and 3 bases from J, the gap between germline ends came to 13 bases. The CDR3 is 13 amino acids. Germline values: CDR1 SQVTM, CDR2 ANQGSEA. The CDR3 loop reads CSVGAASIYEQYF. Here the CDR3 DNA reads TGCAGCGTTGGGGCAGCCTCGATCTACGAGCAGTACTTC.

This sequence joins TRBV12-3 or TRBV12-4 and TRBJ2-5; no clear D gene. V gave up 0 bases and J gave up 7 bases, with 9 bases separating them. CDR3 size: 13 residues. CDR3 sequence: CASSLALGGTQYF. CDR3 bases: TGTGCCAGCAGTTTAGCGCTAGGTGGGACCCAGTACTTC.

This rearrangement joins TRBV19 to TRBJ2-3, with TRBD1 as a possible D gene (5 bases). The germline gives CDR1 LNHDA, CDR2 SQIVND (reference sequence). There are 13 residues in the CDR3. V was cut by 10 bases and J by 1 base, with 12 bases left in between. CDR3 sequence reads: CATSQGGTDTQYF. In DNA, the CDR3 is TGTGCCACCAGTCAAGGGGGCACAGATACGCAGTATTTT.

The chain is built from TRBV5-5 and TRBJ1-4; D uncertain. The CDR3 sequence is 14 residues long. V was pared by 2 bases and J by 2 bases, with 7 bases between. The germline V gene has CDR1 SGHKS and CDR2 YYEKEE (reference sequence). Written as DNA, the CDR3 is TGTGCCAGCAGCTTTGAGTGGACTAATGAAAAACTGTTTTTT. It specifies CASSFEWTNEKLFF.

The gene calls are TRBV10-1 and TRBJ1-2; 9 positions agree with TRBD1. CDR1 WNHNN and CDR2 SYGVQD come from the germline V gene (reference sequence). The trim removed 4 bases at V and 6 bases at J, leaving 18 bases unmatched. This CDR3 is built from 18 residues. DNA of the CDR3: TGCGCCAGCAGTGTAAGATGGGAGGGACAGGGTGAGAAGAATGGCTACACCTTC. It is translated as CASSVRWEGQGEKNGYTF.

V is TRBV5-4 and J is TRBJ1-3; weak D call: TRBD1 (6 bases). Germline V gene sequence: CDR1 SGHNT, CDR2 YYREEE (reference sequence). The length of the CDR3 is 15 residues. Trimming cost V 4 bases and J 4 bases, with 15 bases left between them. Here the CDR3 reads CASSQAAGTGNTIYF. The CDR3 DNA reads as TGTGCCAGCAGCCAAGCAGCAGGGACAGGAAACACCATATATTTT.

V and J are TRBV6-5 and TRBJ2-7; unclear D gene. This CDR3 region has 12 residues. Germline assignment: CDR1 MNHEY and CDR2 SVGAGI. The V gene lost 8 bases and the J gene lost 0 bases, with 8 bases spanning the gap. In DNA form, the CDR3 reads TGTGCCAGCTTGAGTGGCTCCTACGAGCAGTACTTC. Amino acids: CASLSGSYEQYF.